The TCR beta chain described here comes from a study of cytomegalovirus exposure and HLA in healthy donors. Study as a whole: For the approximately 400 genotyped donors, 80% to 90% fell within the Caucasian-associated ancestry cluster.

The V gene end was trimmed by 0 bases and the J gene end by 2 bases; junction bases not matched to a gene: 3. Per the germline V gene, CDR1 is SGDLS and CDR2 is YYNGEE. The CDR3 loop spans 16 amino acids. General study findings and limits: Associated with cytomegalovirus, according to the listing, were fewer than 200 TCR beta chains. In an earlier analysis, in several hundred donors, most V segments appeared productive either ~87% or ~30% of the time. Later work found that TCR association rates differed between HLA loci; DRB1 had the most and HLA-C the fewest.

The PCR had 60 Vbeta and 13 Jbeta primers. TCRdb's table, derived via immunoSEQ multiplex PCR, lists solely in-frame clones and lacks some. The sample holds tens of thousands of clones; about four fifths are singletons and the top ten take more than 3.5%. A note on this clone: Its antigen is not identified.

Input material: PBMCs. The receptor's source is a man in his sixties in good health and CMV-seronegative. The chain employs TRBV9 and TRBJ2-5; 11 bases are a match to TRBD2. The CDR3, as DNA: TGTGCCAGCAGCGTAGGCCTAGCGGGGGGACAAGAGACCCAGTACTTC. This gives the protein CASSVGLAGGQETQYF.